A single T cell receptor (beta chain) is shown here with its context. The antigen is not known. Both 60 Vbeta primers and 13 Jbeta primers went into the PCR. Assay: immunoSEQ multiplex PCR; the TCRdb copy retains only in-frame clones and omits some. This table has 200,000 to 250,000 clones, 82% appearing once. The data were taken from a study of cytomegalovirus exposure and HLA in healthy donors. Overall study findings and caveats: According to the study, roughly 160 TCR beta chains were cytomegalovirus-associated. Across donors, sequencing depth was assumed by presence/absence analyses to be roughly uniform. In an earlier analysis, about 87% or about 30%: the productive usage of most TCR beta V segments. Accurate HLA-A and HLA-B prediction from TCR beta sequences was reported for most subjects.

The CDR3 length is 13 residues. V was shortened by 3 bases and J by 7 bases, with 12 bases between the two germline ends. The V gene's germline CDR1 is SEHNR and CDR2 FQNEAQ (reference sequence). Material for sequencing was PBMCs. The gene calls are TRBV7-9 and TRBJ1-1; D possibly corresponds to TRBD1 (5 bases). The sequence was collected from a woman between 40 and 50 years old in good health and CMV-seronegative. The CDR3 loop is CASSFIQGLEAFF. CDR3 nucleotides: TGTGCCAGCAGCTTCATCCAGGGACTTGAAGCTTTCTTT. Full variable domain (outside the CDR3, taken from reference TRBV7-9 and TRBJ1-1): DTGVSQNPRHKITKRGQNVTFRCDPISEHNRLYWYRQTLGQGPEFLTYFQNEAQLEKSRLLSDRFSAERPKGSFSTLEIQRTEQGDSAMYLCASSFIQGLEAFFGQGTRLTVV.